The 20 T cell receptor beta chains below all came from one sample that was sequenced in a study of T cells in localized non-small cell lung cancer. Some clones are missing from TCRdb's copy, which holds only in-frame ones; the method was immunoSEQ multiplex PCR. Of approximately 76,000 clones listed, around 81% are singletons. Source: peripheral blood, taken before any cancer treatment. All receptors derive from a female donor older than 55 with stage I lung adenocarcinoma.

This chain links TRBV7-9 with TRBJ2-1, with a tentative D call TRBD2 (5 bases). Trimming shortened V by 5 bases and J by 3 bases, and 11 bases separated the two germline ends. Germline-derived CDR1 and CDR2 are SEHNR and FQNEAQ (reference sequence). The CDR3 contains 14 residues. DNA for the CDR3: TGTGCCAGCAGCGCAGACTACCTCTACAATGAGCAGTTCTTC. Amino acid sequence: CASSADYLYNEQFF.

This clone was observed a single time. The genes are TRBV29-1 and TRBJ2-5; D is uncertain. Trimming shortened V by 5 bases and J by 1 base, and 14 bases separated the two germline ends. Germline V gene lookup returns CDR1 SQVTM and CDR2 ANQGSEA. The CDR3 totals 14 residues. The chain's CDR3 is CSVRPRATQETQYF. In DNA, the CDR3 is TGCAGCGTTCGGCCTCGCGCGACCCAAGAGACCCAGTACTTC.

The chain has TRBV6-6 and TRBJ1-3, with TRBD1 matching over 7 bases. Germline V gene data show CDR1 as MNHNY and CDR2 as SVGAGI (reference sequence). This CDR3 is built from 16 residues. J lost 0 bases, V lost 6 bases, and 8 bases had no gene match. In DNA, the CDR3 is TGTGCCAGCAGAGAACCGACAGGGCGCTCTGGAAACACCATATATTTT. This codes for CASREPTGRSGNTIYF.

CDR3 in DNA: TGTGCCAGCAGCCAATGGGGCGGGGGAGGGAATAACTATGGCTACACCTTC. Translating it yields CASSQWGGGGNNYGYTF. The gene calls are TRBV4-2 and TRBJ1-2; a possible D gene is TRBD1 (5 bases). CDR3 length equals 17 residues. Deletions cut 2 bases from V and 1 base from J, with 17 bases between. Germline CDR1 is LGHNA and CDR2 is YNFKEQ.

The genes are TRBV28 and TRBJ2-5, with 7 bases identical to TRBD2. V was clipped by 3 bases and J by 6 bases; unmatched bases: 7. The CDR3 extends over 14 amino acids. Germline CDR1 and CDR2: MDHEN and SYDVKM. The CDR3 DNA reads as TGTGCCAGCAGTTTGGCGGCGGGAGTTCAGACCCAGTACTTC. Its translation: CASSLAAGVQTQYF.

The chain joins TRBV6-1 to TRBJ1-5; D unresolved. Germline V gene sequence: CDR1 MNHNS, CDR2 SASEGT. Trimming shortened V by 6 bases and J by 4 bases, and 16 bases separated the two germline ends. The CDR3 length is 15 residues. The CDR3 DNA follows: TGTGCCAGCAGGGGCTGGGAAGGGTCAAATCAGCCCCAGCATTTT. Translating gives CASRGWEGSNQPQHF.

This clone was picked up one time. V gene TRBV11-2 combines with J gene TRBJ2-3, with 7 bases lining up with TRBD2. Germline-derived CDR1 and CDR2 are SGHAT and FQNNGV. The CDR3 is 15 amino acids. J gave up 0 bases and V 6 bases, and 6 bases lay outside the gene matches. In nucleotides, the CDR3 is TGTGCCAGCAGGGGGGGAGCGGGGAGCACAGATACGCAGTATTTT. Encoded protein: CASRGGAGSTDTQYF.

The rearrangement links TRBV5-4 to TRBJ1-2, with 7 bases that match TRBD1. Germline V gene sequence: CDR1 SGHNT, CDR2 YYREEE (reference sequence). CDR3 length: 14 amino acids. V lost 5 bases, J lost 8 bases, and 12 bases stayed unmatched. CDR3 protein: CASRLTGLSGGYTF. The CDR3 DNA reads TGTGCCAGCAGACTGACAGGGTTGTCTGGGGGCTACACCTTC.

This chain uses TRBV19 with TRBJ1-5; 9 bases are a match to TRBD1. This CDR3 has 16 residues. CDR1 is LNHDA, CDR2 SQIVND, per germline (reference sequence). Trimming took 4 bases from V and 6 from J; bases not matched to a gene: 10. CDR3 DNA sequence: TGTGCCAGTAGTACCCCACAGGGGGCTCAGGGTCAGCCCCAGCATTTT. Residues: CASSTPQGAQGQPQHF.

This rearrangement joins TRBV28 to TRBJ2-3; perhaps TRBD1 as D (6 bases). Germline lookup yields CDR1 MDHEN and CDR2 SYDVKM. With 6 bases removed from V and 0 bases from J, the gap between germline ends came to 16 bases. CDR3 length: 16 amino acids. The CDR3 sequence is CASSTSGRGSTDTQYF. CDR3 in DNA: TGTGCCAGCAGCACATCGGGCAGGGGAAGCACAGATACGCAGTATTTT.

The chain couples TRBV6-1 to TRBJ2-7; no clear D. Germline CDR1 MNHNS, CDR2 SASEGT. The CDR3 is 13 residues long. The germline V and J ends were trimmed by 2 bases and 4 bases, with 9 bases remaining between them. CDR3 sequence (DNA): TGTGCCAGCAGTGAACAGGTCCAATACGAGCAGTACTTC. Translation gives CASSEQVQYEQYF.

Here the CDR3 reads CSARVEAQYF. The DNA of the CDR3 is TGCAGTGCTAGAGTAGAGGCGCAGTATTTT. The chain combines TRBV20-1 with TRBJ2-3; D not resolved. Trimming took off 1 base at V and 10 bases at J, with 6 bases between the two ends. Looked up from germline, CDR1 is DFQATT and CDR2 is SNEGSKA (reference sequence). This CDR3 is built from 10 residues.

This chain uses TRBV5-4 with TRBJ2-5, with D perhaps TRBD2 (6 bases). Germline V gene sequence: CDR1 SGHNT, CDR2 YYREEE (reference sequence). Trimming removed 2 bases at V and 3 bases at J, with 17 bases between. This CDR3 comprises 16 residues. The CDR3 here is CASSFAHRDSEETQYF. DNA of the CDR3: TGTGCCAGCAGCTTCGCCCATCGGGACTCTGAAGAGACCCAGTACTTC.

V and J are TRBV7-2 and TRBJ2-1; D is unclear. Germline lookup yields CDR1 SGHTA and CDR2 FQGNSA. V was trimmed by 5 bases and J by 4 bases, leaving 3 bases between them. The CDR3 has 11 amino acids. CDR3 sequence reads: CASSIYNEQFF. The CDR3 nucleotides read TGTGCCAGCAGCATATACAATGAGCAGTTCTTC.

Comment on this clone: A junction end diverges from the germline sequence, so it may reflect a read error. This chain links TRBV5-8 with TRBJ2-1, with D uncertain. CDR1 is SGHTS, CDR2 YDEGEE, per germline. This CDR3 has 13 residues. CDR3 sequence (DNA): TGTGCCAACAGCTTTGCCTCCTACAATGAGCAGTTCTTC. Its protein product is CANSFASYNEQFF. Looking up the rest from reference TRBV5-8 and TRBJ2-1 gives the full variable domain: EAGVTQSPTHLIKTRGQQATLRCSPISGHTSVYWYQQALGLGLQFLLWYDEGEERNRGNFPPRFSGRQFPNYSSELNVNALELEDSALYLCANSFASYNEQFFGPGTRLTVL.

The J gene is TRBJ2-5, the V gene TRBV28; 7 positions agree with TRBD1. In germline, CDR1 is MDHEN, CDR2 SYDVKM. J was trimmed by 1 base and V by 3 bases; bases with no gene match: 8. The CDR3 is 16 residues long. This CDR3 is CASSFRPGQIQETQYF. Written as DNA, the CDR3 is TGTGCCAGCAGTTTTCGTCCGGGACAGATCCAAGAGACCCAGTACTTC.

V and J are TRBV7-3 and TRBJ2-2; D gene unclear. Germline V CDR1 and CDR2: SGHTA, FQGTGA. CDR3 length equals 13 residues. V was trimmed by 6 bases and J by 0 bases, leaving 5 bases between them. This chain's CDR3 is CASRPTNTGELFF. As DNA, the CDR3 is TGTGCCAGCAGGCCTACGAACACCGGGGAGCTGTTTTTT.

The chain links TRBV14 to TRBJ2-1, with 7 positions matching TRBD2. Germline V gene lookup returns CDR1 SGHDN and CDR2 FVKESK. The CDR3 consists of 16 residues. The V gene end was trimmed by 1 base and the J gene end by 8 bases; junction bases not matched to a gene: 11. The DNA for the CDR3 is TGTGCCAGCAGCCAAGCAAGCGGGACCCGTAACCATGAGCAGTTCTTC. Amino acid sequence: CASSQASGTRNHEQFF.

The chain employs TRBV9 and TRBJ2-1; D gene uncertain. The CDR3 runs 14 residues. Trimming pared 0 bases from V and 5 bases from J, leaving 9 bases between. The V gene's germline CDR1 is SGDLS and CDR2 YYNGEE. The CDR3 DNA reads TGTGCCAGCAGCGTAGCTTCCAGGAACAATGAGCAGTTCTTC. Protein product: CASSVASRNNEQFF.

The chain is built from TRBV28 and TRBJ1-1; D is possibly TRBD1 (6 bases). Germline V lookup: CDR1 MDHEN, CDR2 SYDVKM. Trimming took off 5 bases at V and 9 bases at J, with 22 bases between the two ends. The CDR3 is 15 amino acids. For the CDR3, the DNA is TGTGCCAGCAGTGAACTACAGGGCCCTGGGGGAAAAGCTTTCTTT. Translation: CASSELQGPGGKAFF.